This passage covers 17 T cell receptor beta chains from one sample sequenced in a study of human T cells and chemical hapten exposure. TCRdb analysed the RACE reads with MiXCR anew, one entry per CDR3 protein. The table has about 77,000 distinct CDR3 sequences, approximately 8.1% seen once. Time point specified: healthy volunteer bleed at 6 weeks. Someone pulled total RNA out of unfractionated whole blood. Sequencing was done on a sample of whole blood. Source of these receptors: a female donor in good health. Some clones in this sample may be carry-over from other donors' samples.

This sequence joins TRBV7-8 and TRBJ2-5; the match to TRBD2 covers 10 bases. V was pared by 3 bases and J by 6 bases, with 7 bases of the junction left unmatched. This CDR3 region has 15 residues. Germline values: CDR1 SGHVS, CDR2 FQNEAQ. CDR3 loop: CASSLASGGPQTQYF. The CDR3 coding sequence is TGTGCCAGCAGCTTGGCTAGCGGGGGTCCACAGACCCAGTACTTC.

This clonotype occurred many times. V usage is TRBV12-3 or TRBV12-4 and J usage is TRBJ2-3; D uncertain. Trimming pared 4 bases from V and 0 bases from J, leaving 11 bases between. This CDR3 contains 15 residues. The CDR3 bases are TGTGCCAGCAGTTCCACGATCCTCAGCACAGATACGCAGTATTTT. It specifies CASSSTILSTDTQYF.

In this sample, this clonotype turned up a few times. V is TRBV2 and J is TRBJ1-5, with 11 bases aligning to TRBD1. Trimming took 4 bases from V and 5 from J; bases not matched to a gene: 1. CDR3 length equals 14 residues. Per the germline V gene, CDR1 is SNHLY and CDR2 is FYNNEI. The CDR3 DNA reads TGTGCCAGCAGTGGGACAGGGGGCGATCAGCCCCAGCATTTT. Its protein product is CASSGTGGDQPQHF.

This clonotype was found a few times. This chain joins TRBV7-9 and TRBJ1-1; D is perhaps TRBD1 (5 bases). The CDR3 covers 15 residues. Germline-derived CDR1 and CDR2 are SEHNR and FQNEAQ (reference sequence). Trimming removed 6 bases at V and 5 bases at J, with 19 bases between. CDR3 DNA sequence: TGTGCCAGCAGTTATAACGACGGGGCCGGGACTGAAGCTTTCTTT. This gives the protein CASSYNDGAGTEAFF. Based on the CDR3 plus reference TRBV7-9 and TRBJ1-1, the full variable domain is DTGVSQNPRHKITKRGQNVTFRCDPISEHNRLYWYRQTLGQGPEFLTYFQNEAQLEKSRLLSDRFSAERPKGSFSTLEIQRTEQGDSAMYLCASSYNDGAGTEAFFGQGTRLTVV.

Only a few counts were recorded for this clonotype. The rearrangement joins TRBV20-1 to TRBJ2-3; 9 positions agree with TRBD2. The CDR3 consists of 16 residues. Germline V lookup: CDR1 DFQATT, CDR2 SNEGSKA (reference sequence). V lost 1 base and J lost 3; bases outside the gene matches: 8. For the CDR3, the DNA is TGCAGTGCTAGAGTGGCGGGGGGGCCCATTACAGATACGCAGTATTTT. Protein: CSARVAGGPITDTQYF.

The V gene is TRBV5-1, the J gene TRBJ2-3, with D perhaps matching TRBD1 (6 bases). The germline V gene encodes CDR1 SGHRS and CDR2 YFSETQ. The CDR3 has 17 amino acids. V lost 2 bases to trimming and J lost 0 bases, with 16 bases between them. DNA for the CDR3: TGCGCCAGCAGCTTCCTCCAGGGGCCCTCTAGCACAGATACGCAGTATTTT. Translating gives CASSFLQGPSSTDTQYF.

This clonotype has more than one count but fewer than ten. The V and J genes are TRBV6-2 or TRBV6-3 and TRBJ1-6; D remains ambiguous. The germline gives CDR1 MNHEY, CDR2 SVGEGT. The CDR3 is 14 amino acids. Trimming left V 0 bases short and J 10 bases short, with 10 bases between. The CDR3 loop reads CASSYSTQNSPLHF. In DNA, the CDR3 is TGTGCCAGCAGTTACTCCACACAAAACTCACCCCTCCACTTT.

Regarding this clonotype: A much larger clone is a single base away; this may be a read error. The chain uses TRBV21-1 and TRBJ1-5; the table's TRBD1 call for D was not verified on the DNA. TRBV21-1 has pseudogene status. The CDR3 is made up of 15 amino acids. Written as DNA, the CDR3 is TGTGCCAGCAGCACCTTCGGACAGGGTCGCCGGCCCCAGCATTTT. Residues: CASSTFGQGRRPQHF.

In its sample, this clonotype was seen many times. The chain couples TRBV20-1 to TRBJ2-3, with 14 bases lining up with TRBD2. Germline V gives CDR1 DFQATT, CDR2 SNEGSKA (reference sequence). CDR3 length: 15 residues. V shed 6 bases, J shed 4 bases, and the junction held 6 bases outside the gene matches. The CDR3 sequence: CSAQTSGGASDTQYF. In nucleotides, the CDR3 is TGCAGTGCCCAGACTAGCGGGGGGGCCTCAGATACGCAGTATTTT.

In its sample, this clonotype was seen a few times. The CDR3 reads CAWSLVSSGNTIYF. CDR3 sequence (DNA): TGTGCCTGGAGTTTGGTCTCCTCTGGAAACACCATATATTTT. This chain uses TRBV30 with TRBJ1-3, with no clear D. The V end was cut by 2 bases, the J end by 0 bases, with 8 bases between. Germline assignment: CDR1 GTSNPN and CDR2 SVGIG (reference sequence). This CDR3 contains 14 residues.

This clonotype was found many times. The rearrangement links TRBV20-1 to TRBJ1-1; D is ambiguous. Trimming shortened V by 0 bases and J by 8 bases, and 10 bases separated the two germline ends. The germline CDR1 and CDR2 sequences are DFQATT and SNEGSKA (reference sequence). The CDR3 spans 12 residues. CDR3 in DNA: TGCAGTGCTAGAGATACGGGGAACGAAGCTTTCTTT. Translating it yields CSARDTGNEAFF.

This chain joins TRBV6-6 and TRBJ2-7; 7 bases line up with TRBD1. Trimming took 2 bases from V and 5 from J; bases not matched to a gene: 0. Germline assignment: CDR1 MNHNY and CDR2 SVGAGI (reference sequence). This CDR3 has 12 residues. CDR3 protein: CASSYRGHEQYF. CDR3 coding DNA: TGTGCCAGCAGTTACAGGGGGCACGAGCAGTACTTC.

The sample holds many counts of this clonotype. The J gene is TRBJ1-2, the V gene TRBV14; the D is unclear. Germline V gene data show CDR1 as SGHDN and CDR2 as FVKESK. The CDR3 runs 14 residues. Between the trimmed V and J ends, which lost 4 bases and 5 bases, there was a span of 14 bases. CDR3 region: CASSLQAGTYGYTF. The CDR3 DNA sequence: TGTGCCAGCAGCCTGCAGGCAGGAACGTATGGCTACACCTTC.

This clonotype was counted a few times. This sequence joins TRBV5-5 and TRBJ1-6, with TRBD1 identical over 8 bases. The CDR3 spans 18 residues. J was trimmed by 1 base and V by 4 bases; bases with no gene match: 10. Germline CDR1 SGHKS, CDR2 YYEKEE (reference sequence). The CDR3 loop reads CASSGRTGFESYNSPLHF. CDR3 nucleotide sequence: TGTGCCAGCAGCGGGAGGACAGGGTTTGAGTCCTATAATTCACCCCTCCACTTT.

The table lists this clonotype with a few counts. The chain carries TRBV6-1 and TRBJ1-1; 9 nucleotides align to TRBD1. Trimming cost V 4 bases and J 6 bases; bases outside gene matches: 9. Per germline, CDR1 MNHNS and CDR2 SASEGT. The CDR3 contains 15 residues. In DNA form, the CDR3 reads TGTGCCAGCAGTGCGTTGACAGGGGGTATTGCTGAAGCTTTCTTT. This gives the protein CASSALTGGIAEAFF.

The table lists this clonotype with a few counts. This chain joins TRBV9 and TRBJ2-6; 9 nucleotides align to TRBD1. The CDR3 covers 17 residues. Germline CDR1 and CDR2: SGDLS and YYNGEE. V lost 3 bases, J lost 0 bases, and 4 bases stayed unmatched. The CDR3 reads CASSAQGASSGANVLTF. In DNA form, the CDR3 reads TGTGCCAGCAGCGCACAGGGGGCTTCCTCTGGGGCCAACGTCCTGACTTTC. The variable domain in full, completed from reference TRBV9 and TRBJ2-6, reads DSGVTQTPKHLITATGQRVTLRCSPRSGDLSVYWYQQSLDQGLQFLIQYYNGEERAKGNILERFSAQQFPDLHSELNLSSLELGDSALYFCASSAQGASSGANVLTFGAGSRLTVL.

This clonotype was picked up many times. The gene calls are TRBV28 and TRBJ2-7, with unresolved D. V was pared by 6 bases and J by 1 base, with 19 bases between. The CDR3 sequence is 16 residues long. Per the germline V gene, CDR1 is MDHEN and CDR2 is SYDVKM. CDR3: CASSPLAGFTSYEQYF. For the CDR3, the DNA is TGTGCCAGCAGCCCGTTGGCCGGTTTTACGTCCTACGAGCAGTACTTC.